This TCR beta chain originates from a study of T cell responses to AZD1222 COVID-19 vaccine. Study outcomes and limitations: Most donors were white British, females outnumbered males, and clonal diversity was possibly underestimated.

This CDR3 is 15 amino acids long. Germline CDR1 is ENHRY and CDR2 is SYGVKD. Deletions cut 0 bases from V and 4 bases from J, with 10 bases between. Libraries were prepared by immunoSEQ multiplex PCR; TCRdb keeps only in-frame clonotypes and omits some of them. The data show roughly 76,000 clones, 70% to 90% seen once. To note about this clone: Antigen specificity is unknown.

The sample consisted of peripheral blood, taken on day 0 of AZD1222 vaccination. This sequence originates from an adult in good health. This sequence joins TRBV10-3 and TRBJ1-3; D gene ambiguous. CDR3 loop: CAISESLSGGNTIYF. CDR3 nucleotides: TGTGCCATCAGTGAGTCGCTATCCGGAGGAAACACCATATATTTT.